This T cell receptor beta chain was found in a study of CD8+CD57+ T cells in acquired aplastic anemia. Overall study context: An average of about 3.2 ug of DNA was obtained from sorted CD4+ and CD8+ cells.

Overall study results and limits: Patients and healthy controls showed no significant CD8+ Simpson's diversity difference. Between patients and controls, 25 to 30 CD8+ CDR3 sequences were found in common.

Genomic DNA was employed as the template in profiling TCR beta VDJ and CDR3. TCRdb passed the reads through MiXCR, listing each CDR3 protein once. The sample consists of roughly 160,000 distinct CDR3 sequences, more than 45% of them appearing once. This clonotype was seen repeatedly, ten times or more. The antigen remains undetermined. All patients picked for sequencing had shown, by flow cytometry, an expansion of CD8+CD57+ cells. Every patient presented with severe acquired aplastic anemia. The CDR3 contains 15 residues. Trimming removed 6 bases from V and 0 bases from J, with 15 bases in between. The V gene is TRBV12-3 or TRBV12-4, the J gene TRBJ2-7; D might be TRBD1 (6 bases). Sequencing was done on a sample of sorted CD4+, CD8+, or CD8+CD57+ T cells (not recorded which) from PBMCs. This sequence was found in a human donor with aplastic anemia. The CDR3 region has the DNA TGTGCCAGCAGCTTCGCAGACAGGCCCTCCTACGAGCAGTACTTC. Amino acid sequence: CASSFADRPSYEQYF.